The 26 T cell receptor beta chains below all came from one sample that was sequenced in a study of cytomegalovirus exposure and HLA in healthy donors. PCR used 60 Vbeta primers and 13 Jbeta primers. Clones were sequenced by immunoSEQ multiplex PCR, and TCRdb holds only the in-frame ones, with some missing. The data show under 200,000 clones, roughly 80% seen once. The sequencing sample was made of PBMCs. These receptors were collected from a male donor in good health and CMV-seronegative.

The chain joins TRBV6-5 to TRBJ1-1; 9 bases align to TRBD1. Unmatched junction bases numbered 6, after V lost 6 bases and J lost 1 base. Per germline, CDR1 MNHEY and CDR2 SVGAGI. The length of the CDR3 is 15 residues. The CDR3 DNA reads TGTGCCAGCAGCCGACCGGGACAGGGGAACACTGAAGCTTTCTTT. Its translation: CASSRPGQGNTEAFF.

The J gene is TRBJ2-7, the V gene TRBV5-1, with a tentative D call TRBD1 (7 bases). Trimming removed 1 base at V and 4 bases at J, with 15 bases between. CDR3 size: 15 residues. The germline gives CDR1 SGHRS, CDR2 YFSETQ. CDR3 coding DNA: TGCGCCAGCAGCTTGCAACAGGGGACTCCTTACGAGCAGTACTTC. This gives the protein CASSLQQGTPYEQYF.

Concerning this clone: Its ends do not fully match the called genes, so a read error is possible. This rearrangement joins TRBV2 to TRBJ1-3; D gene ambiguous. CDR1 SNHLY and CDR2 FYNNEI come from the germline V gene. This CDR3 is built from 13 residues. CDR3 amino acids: CASGGDSGNTTYF. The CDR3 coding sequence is TGTGCCAGCGGAGGAGATTCTGGAAACACCACATATTTT.

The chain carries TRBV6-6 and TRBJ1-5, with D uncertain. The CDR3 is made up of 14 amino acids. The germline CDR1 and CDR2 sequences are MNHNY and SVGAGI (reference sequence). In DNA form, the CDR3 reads TGTGCTGCGAAGGAGAATATGAGCAATCAGCCCCAGCATTTT. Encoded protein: CAAKENMSNQPQHF.

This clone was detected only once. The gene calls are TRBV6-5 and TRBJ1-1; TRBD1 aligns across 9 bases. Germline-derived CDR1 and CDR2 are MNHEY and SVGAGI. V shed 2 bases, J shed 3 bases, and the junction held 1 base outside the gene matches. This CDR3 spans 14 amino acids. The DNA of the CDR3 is TGTGCCAGCAGTTACCGGGACAGGGACACTGAAGCTTTCTTT. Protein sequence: CASSYRDRDTEAFF.

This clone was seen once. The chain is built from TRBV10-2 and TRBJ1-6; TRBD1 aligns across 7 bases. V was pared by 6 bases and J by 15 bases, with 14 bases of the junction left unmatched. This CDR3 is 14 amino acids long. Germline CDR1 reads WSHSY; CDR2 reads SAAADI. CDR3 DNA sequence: TGCGCCAGCAGCGGACAGGCTATATTCAATCTCCTCCACTTT. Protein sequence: CASSGQAIFNLLHF.

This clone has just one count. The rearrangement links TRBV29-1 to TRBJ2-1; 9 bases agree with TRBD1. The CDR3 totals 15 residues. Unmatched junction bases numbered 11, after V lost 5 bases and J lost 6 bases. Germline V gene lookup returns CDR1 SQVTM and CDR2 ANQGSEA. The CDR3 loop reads CSVRQGVSRVNEQFF. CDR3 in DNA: TGCAGCGTTAGACAGGGGGTCTCTCGGGTCAATGAGCAGTTCTTC.

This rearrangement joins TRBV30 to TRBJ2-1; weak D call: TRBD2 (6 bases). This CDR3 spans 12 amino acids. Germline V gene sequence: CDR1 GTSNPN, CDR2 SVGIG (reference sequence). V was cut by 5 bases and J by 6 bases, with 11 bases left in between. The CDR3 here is CAWVRGFNEQFF. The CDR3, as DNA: TGTGCCTGGGTCCGGGGGTTCAATGAGCAGTTCTTC.

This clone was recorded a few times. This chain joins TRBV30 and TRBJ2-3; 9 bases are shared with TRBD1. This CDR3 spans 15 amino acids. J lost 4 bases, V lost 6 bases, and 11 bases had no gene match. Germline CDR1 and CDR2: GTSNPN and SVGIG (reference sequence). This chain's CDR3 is CACPGDTGGADTQYF. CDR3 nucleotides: TGTGCCTGCCCGGGCGACACAGGGGGCGCAGATACGCAGTATTTT.

CDR3 amino acids: CASGTDFQETQYF. CDR3 in DNA: TGTGCCAGCGGGACAGATTTCCAAGAGACCCAGTACTTC. The rearrangement uses TRBV5-6 and TRBJ2-5; 7 bases are a match to TRBD1. Germline assignment: CDR1 SGHDT and CDR2 YYEEEE. CDR3 size: 13 residues. The V gene end was trimmed by 7 bases and the J gene end by 1 base; junction bases not matched to a gene: 4.

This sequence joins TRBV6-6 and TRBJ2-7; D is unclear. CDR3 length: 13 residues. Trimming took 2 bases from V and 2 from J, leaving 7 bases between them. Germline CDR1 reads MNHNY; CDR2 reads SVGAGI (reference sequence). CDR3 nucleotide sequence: TGTGCCAGCAGTTACCCAGAAGCCTACGAGCAGTACTTC. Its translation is CASSYPEAYEQYF.

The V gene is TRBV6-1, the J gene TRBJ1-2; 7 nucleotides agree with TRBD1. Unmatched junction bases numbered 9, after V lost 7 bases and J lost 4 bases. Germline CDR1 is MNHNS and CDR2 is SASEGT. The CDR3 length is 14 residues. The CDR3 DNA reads TGTGCCAGCAAACTCAGGGGGAATGGCTATGGCTACACCTTC. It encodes CASKLRGNGYGYTF.

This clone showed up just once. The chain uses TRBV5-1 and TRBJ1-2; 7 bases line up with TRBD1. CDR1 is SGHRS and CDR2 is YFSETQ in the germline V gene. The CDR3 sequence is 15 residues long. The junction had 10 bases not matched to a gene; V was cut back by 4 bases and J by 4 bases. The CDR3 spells CASSAEAQGIYGYTF. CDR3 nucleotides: TGCGCCAGCAGCGCCGAAGCACAGGGGATCTATGGCTACACCTTC. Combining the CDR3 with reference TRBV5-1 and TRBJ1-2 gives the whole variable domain KAGVTQTPRYLIKTRGQQVTLSCSPISGHRSVSWYQQTPGQGLQFLFEYFSETQRNKGNFPGRFSGRQFSNSRSEMNVSTLELGDSALYLCASSAEAQGIYGYTFGSGTRLTVV.

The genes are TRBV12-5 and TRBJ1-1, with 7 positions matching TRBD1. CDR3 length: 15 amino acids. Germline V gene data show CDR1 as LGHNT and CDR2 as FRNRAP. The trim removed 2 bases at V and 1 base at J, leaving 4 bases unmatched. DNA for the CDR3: TGTGCTAGTGGTTTGAGGCGACAGGGGAACACTGAAGCTTTCTTT. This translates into CASGLRRQGNTEAFF.

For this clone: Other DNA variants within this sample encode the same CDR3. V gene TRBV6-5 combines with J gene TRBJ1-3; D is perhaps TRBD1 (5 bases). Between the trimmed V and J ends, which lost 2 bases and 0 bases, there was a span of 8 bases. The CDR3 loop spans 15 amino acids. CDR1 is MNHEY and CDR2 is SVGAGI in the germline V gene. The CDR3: CASSYDSRSGNTIYF. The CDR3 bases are TGTGCCAGCAGTTACGACAGTCGCTCTGGAAACACCATATATTTT.

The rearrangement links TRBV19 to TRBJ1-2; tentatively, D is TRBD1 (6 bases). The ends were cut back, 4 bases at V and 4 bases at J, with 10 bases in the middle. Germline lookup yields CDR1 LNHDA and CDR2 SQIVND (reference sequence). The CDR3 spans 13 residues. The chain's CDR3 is CASSKDRRYGYTF. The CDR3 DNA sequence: TGTGCCAGTAGTAAGGACAGACGCTATGGCTACACCTTC.

CDR3: CASSEALHNRGNEKLFF. CDR3 DNA sequence: TGTGCCAGCAGTGAAGCGCTTCACAACAGGGGGAATGAAAAACTGTTTTTT. The chain couples TRBV6-1 to TRBJ1-4; TRBD1 aligns across 8 bases. The V gene's germline CDR1 is MNHNS and CDR2 SASEGT. J lost 5 bases, V lost 0 bases, and 8 bases had no gene match. The length of the CDR3 is 17 residues.

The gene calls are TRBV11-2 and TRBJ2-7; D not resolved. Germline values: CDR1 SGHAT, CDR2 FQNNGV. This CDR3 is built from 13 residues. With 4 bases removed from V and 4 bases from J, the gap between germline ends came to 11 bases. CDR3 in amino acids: CASSSPVRYEQYF. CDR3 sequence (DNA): TGTGCCAGCAGCTCCCCTGTGCGTTACGAGCAGTACTTC.

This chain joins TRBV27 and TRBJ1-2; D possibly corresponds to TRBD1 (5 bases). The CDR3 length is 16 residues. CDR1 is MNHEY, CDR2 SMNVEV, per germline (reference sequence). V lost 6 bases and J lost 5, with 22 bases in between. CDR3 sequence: CASRATGGDGGYGYTF. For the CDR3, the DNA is TGTGCCAGCAGGGCCACGGGAGGGGACGGCGGGTATGGCTACACCTTC.

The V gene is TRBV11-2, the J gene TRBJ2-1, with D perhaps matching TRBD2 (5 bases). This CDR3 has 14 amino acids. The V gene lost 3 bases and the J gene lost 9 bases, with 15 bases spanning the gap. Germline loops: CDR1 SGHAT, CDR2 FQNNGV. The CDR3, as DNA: TGTGCCAGCAGCTTGAGGGAATATACAAGTGAGCAGTTCTTC. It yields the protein CASSLREYTSEQFF.

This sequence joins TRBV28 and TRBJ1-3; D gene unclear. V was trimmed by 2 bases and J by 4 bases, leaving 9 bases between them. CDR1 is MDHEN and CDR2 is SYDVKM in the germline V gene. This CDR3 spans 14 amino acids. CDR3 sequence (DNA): TGTGCCAGCAGTTTACCGGGAGGCGGAAACACCATATATTTT. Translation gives CASSLPGGGNTIYF.

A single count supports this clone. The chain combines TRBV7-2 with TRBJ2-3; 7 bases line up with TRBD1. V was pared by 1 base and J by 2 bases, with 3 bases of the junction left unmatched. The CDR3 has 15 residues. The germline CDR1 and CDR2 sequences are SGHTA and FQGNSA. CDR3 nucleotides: TGTGCCAGCAGCTTAGTGGGACAGAACACAGATACGCAGTATTTT. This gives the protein CASSLVGQNTDTQYF.

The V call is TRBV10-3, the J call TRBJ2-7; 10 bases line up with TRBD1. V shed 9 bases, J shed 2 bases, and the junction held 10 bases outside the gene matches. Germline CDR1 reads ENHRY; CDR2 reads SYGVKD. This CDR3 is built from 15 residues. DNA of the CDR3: TGTGCCATTTCGTGGTCGGGACAGGGGCCCTACGAGCAGTACTTC. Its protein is CAISWSGQGPYEQYF.

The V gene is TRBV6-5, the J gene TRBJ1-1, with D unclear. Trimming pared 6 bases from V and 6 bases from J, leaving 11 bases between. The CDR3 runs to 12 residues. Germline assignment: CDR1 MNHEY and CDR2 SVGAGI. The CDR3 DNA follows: TGTGCCAGCAGGGGCAGTGTTGCTGAAGCTTTCTTT. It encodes CASRGSVAEAFF.

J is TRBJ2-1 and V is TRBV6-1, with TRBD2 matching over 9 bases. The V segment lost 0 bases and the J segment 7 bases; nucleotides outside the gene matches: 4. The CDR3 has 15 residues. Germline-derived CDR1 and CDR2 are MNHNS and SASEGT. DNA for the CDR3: TGTGCCAGCAGTGAAGCGCGGGGGGGGTGGAATGAGCAGTTCTTC. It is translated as CASSEARGGWNEQFF.

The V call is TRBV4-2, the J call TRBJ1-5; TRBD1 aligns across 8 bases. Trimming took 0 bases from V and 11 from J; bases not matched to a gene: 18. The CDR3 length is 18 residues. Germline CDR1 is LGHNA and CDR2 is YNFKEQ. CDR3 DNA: TGTGCCAGCAGCCAAGATCATTTATTCGGACAGGGTAGGAGAGCCCAGCATTTT. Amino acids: CASSQDHLFGQGRRAQHF.